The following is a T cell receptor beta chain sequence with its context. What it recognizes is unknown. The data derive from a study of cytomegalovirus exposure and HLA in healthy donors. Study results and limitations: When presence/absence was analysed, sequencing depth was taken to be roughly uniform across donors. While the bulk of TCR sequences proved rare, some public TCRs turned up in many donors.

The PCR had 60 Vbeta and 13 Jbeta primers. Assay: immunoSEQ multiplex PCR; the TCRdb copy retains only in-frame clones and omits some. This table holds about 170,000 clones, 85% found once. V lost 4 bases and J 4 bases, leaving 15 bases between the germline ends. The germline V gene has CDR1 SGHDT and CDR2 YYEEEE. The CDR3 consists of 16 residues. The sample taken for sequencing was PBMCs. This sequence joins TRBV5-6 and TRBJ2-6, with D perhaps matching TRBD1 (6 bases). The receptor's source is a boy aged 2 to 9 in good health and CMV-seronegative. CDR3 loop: CASSRTTGTGANVLTF. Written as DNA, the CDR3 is TGTGCCAGCAGCCGTACCACAGGGACCGGGGCCAACGTCCTGACTTTC.